The 14 T cell receptor beta chains presented below share a single source sample, sequenced in a study of OX40 agonist ivuxolimab in advanced cancers. Produced via immunoSEQ multiplex PCR; TCRdb's table is partial and in-frame only. The sample holds 50,000 or so clones, 80% to 85% seen once. The source material was CD4+ or CD8+ T cells sorted from blood, sampled in a trial of the OX40 agonist ivuxolimab. All receptors come from an adult with an advanced solid tumor such as melanoma, head and neck, liver or kidney cancer.

The chain combines TRBV25-1 with TRBJ2-1, with 14 bases lining up with TRBD2. Trimming at V came to 4 bases and at J to 5 bases, leaving 7 bases not matched to a gene. The length of the CDR3 is 17 residues. The V gene's germline CDR1 is MGHDK and CDR2 SYGVNS. CDR3 loop: CASSVPGTSGSNNEQFF. The CDR3 DNA is TGTGCCAGCAGTGTACCCGGGACTAGCGGGAGCAACAATGAGCAGTTCTTC.

This clone was found a few times. This chain links TRBV27 with TRBJ1-1; no definite D call. There are 17 residues in the CDR3. Germline loops: CDR1 MNHEY, CDR2 SMNVEV (reference sequence). V was cut by 5 bases and J by 1 base, with 20 bases left in between. CDR3 DNA: TGTGCCAGCAGTCCCTCATGGACGAGAACTGGGAACACTGAAGCTTTCTTT. The encoded protein is CASSPSWTRTGNTEAFF.

The chain is built from TRBV19 and TRBJ2-7, with 8 bases aligning to TRBD2. The germline CDR1 and CDR2 sequences are LNHDA and SQIVND (reference sequence). V dropped 0 bases and J dropped 2; count of bases not matched to a gene: 3. The CDR3 runs 15 residues. CDR3 DNA: TGTGCCAGTAGTATAGAGGAGCGGGAGCCCTACGAGCAGTACTTC. It is translated as CASSIEEREPYEQYF.

The rearrangement uses TRBV5-4 and TRBJ2-1; D may be TRBD2 (5 bases). V was shortened by 2 bases and J by 4 bases, with 7 bases between the two germline ends. CDR3 length equals 13 residues. CDR1 is SGHNT, CDR2 YYREEE, per germline (reference sequence). CDR3 sequence reads: CASSLGGYNEQFF. The DNA of the CDR3 is TGTGCCAGCAGCTTAGGCGGGTACAATGAGCAGTTCTTC. The full variable domain, with the rest looked up from reference TRBV5-4 and TRBJ2-1, is ETGVTQSPTHLIKTRGQQVTLRCSSQSGHNTVSWYQQALGQGPQFIFQYYREEENGRGNFPPRFSGLQFPNYSSELNVNALELDDSALYLCASSLGGYNEQFFGPGTRLTVL.

The chain has TRBV2 and TRBJ2-5; maybe TRBD2 (7 bases). CDR1 is SNHLY, CDR2 FYNNEI, per germline. The CDR3 length is 16 residues. The germline V and J ends were trimmed by 2 bases and 4 bases, with 17 bases remaining between them. Here the CDR3 reads CASSEQGGGRGETQYF. The CDR3 DNA reads as TGTGCCAGCAGTGAACAAGGGGGGGGGCGCGGAGAGACCCAGTACTTC.

This clone came up a few times. The V and J genes are TRBV7-6 and TRBJ2-7, with D hard to call. The CDR3 covers 13 residues. Germline lookup yields CDR1 SGHVS and CDR2 FNYEAQ. Trimming took 0 bases from V and 3 from J, leaving 6 bases between them. CDR3 in DNA: TGTGCCAGCAGCTTAGCGGCGAGCTACGAGCAGTACTTC. Its protein product is CASSLAASYEQYF.

This clone appeared a single time. The chain combines TRBV7-2 with TRBJ1-3, with unresolved D. V was pared by 3 bases and J by 2 bases, with 5 bases between. This CDR3 is 13 amino acids long. Germline CDR1 reads SGHTA; CDR2 reads FQGNSA. The chain's CDR3 is CASSFGAGNTIYF. The CDR3 nucleotides are TGTGCCAGCAGCTTTGGGGCTGGAAACACCATATATTTT. Supplemented by reference TRBV7-2 and TRBJ1-3, the full variable domain reads GAGVSQSPSNKVTEKGKDVELRCDPISGHTALYWYRQSLGQGLEFLIYFQGNSAPDKSGLPSDRFSAERTGGSVSTLTIQRTQQEDSAVYLCASSFGAGNTIYFGEGSWLTVV.

J is TRBJ2-2 and V is TRBV19, with a possible D match to TRBD2 (6 bases). The germline V gene has CDR1 LNHDA and CDR2 SQIVND (reference sequence). CDR3 length equals 15 residues. Trimming removed 6 bases from V and 3 bases from J, with 14 bases in between. The CDR3 sequence is CASRSFWGDTGELFF. DNA for the CDR3: TGTGCCAGTAGATCTTTCTGGGGGGACACCGGGGAGCTGTTTTTT.

In regard to this clone: A read error may produce the germline difference seen at one junction end. The CDR3 is CASSQEPSYEAGGSYNGQFF. Written as DNA, the CDR3 is TGCGCCAGCAGCCAAGAACCCTCGTATGAGGCGGGAGGGTCGTACAATGGGCAGTTCTTC. The V gene is TRBV4-3, the J gene TRBJ2-1, with 9 nucleotides matching TRBD2. The V gene's germline CDR1 is LGHNA and CDR2 YSLEER. CDR3 size: 20 residues.

V usage is TRBV21-1 and J usage is TRBJ2-1; the table's D call, TRBD2, was not checked against the DNA. TRBV21-1 is marked as a pseudogene. The CDR3 extends over 13 amino acids. The CDR3 spells CASIYGSHNEQFF. CDR3 coding DNA: TGTGCCAGCATTTACGGGTCCCACAATGAGCAGTTCTTC.

This clone has only a few counts. The gene calls are TRBV7-9 and TRBJ2-4; D might be TRBD2 (5 bases). This CDR3 spans 15 amino acids. Germline loops: CDR1 SEHNR, CDR2 FQNEAQ (reference sequence). With 5 bases removed from V and 3 bases from J, the gap between germline ends came to 14 bases. The CDR3 sequence: CASSPKPGVKNIQYF. The CDR3 bases are TGTGCCAGCAGCCCTAAACCCGGGGTCAAAAACATTCAGTACTTC.

V gene TRBV10-1 combines with J gene TRBJ2-7; TRBD1 matches 8 bases. Trimming at V came to 8 bases and at J to 5 bases, leaving 14 bases not matched to a gene. The CDR3 loop spans 15 amino acids. The germline CDR1 and CDR2 sequences are WNHNN and SYGVQD (reference sequence). In nucleotides, the CDR3 is TGCGCCAGCGGAGGGCCCTACAGGGGGGCTCACGAGCAGTACGTC. Encoded protein: CASGGPYRGAHEQYV.

The chain couples TRBV28 to TRBJ2-1; 7 bases line up with TRBD2. The CDR3 sequence is 15 residues long. V lost 5 bases and J lost 0; bases outside the gene matches: 4. The germline V gene encodes CDR1 MDHEN and CDR2 SYDVKM. The CDR3 DNA follows: TGTGCCAGCAGTCCTTGGGAGGGCTCCTACAATGAGCAGTTCTTC. It codes for CASSPWEGSYNEQFF.

This clone has more than one count but fewer than ten. The chain employs TRBV28 and TRBJ1-2; a weak D match, TRBD1 (6 bases). The CDR3 extends over 16 amino acids. The ends were cut back, 7 bases at V and 3 bases at J, with 21 bases in the middle. The germline V gene has CDR1 MDHEN and CDR2 SYDVKM. The CDR3 region is CASTGRAAQGYYGYTF. CDR3 DNA: TGTGCCAGCACGGGGAGGGCAGCACAGGGTTACTATGGCTACACCTTC.